This TCR beta chain was documented in a study of cytotoxic CD8 clonotypes in ibrutinib-treated CLL (dated by TCRdb to about 2021). About the study as a whole: The cohort was composed of 10 to 11 relapsed/refractory and roughly 16 treatment-naive patients; IGHV unmutated status was identified in some 17 patients. Responses were partial in 24 patients and complete in 2; after median approximately 5.5 years follow-up, around 15 stayed in remission and 12 progressed. The response samples were drawn at a median of roughly twelve months into treatment, with a range of about 6 to 36 months. An average of about 250,000 productive templates and around 100,000 productive rearrangements was obtained per sample. Longitudinal samples were available for 26 of the 86 trial participants. Cryopreserved peripheral blood mononuclear cells were collected at three points: before therapy, at response, and at either sustained remission or disease progression. Patients were still on ibrutinib when every remission and progressive disease sample was collected. Summary of the overall study and its limitations: Sampling times were not matched between patients in sustained remission and patients whose disease was progressing, and lymph node repertoires were not examined. Baseline clonality was found to be higher than that of age-matched healthy donors and was strongly correlated with circulating CD8+ T-cell counts. Public clonotypes were found to be uncommon and were observed to contract or remain stable during treatment; the increase in clonality was shown to reflect expansion of private clonotypes at ibrutinib response. An increase in clonality was observed at ibrutinib response, with clonality remaining stable during sustained remission and falling back toward baseline at progression.

This specimen's time point label, per the study, means: progressive disease on ibrutinib. For TCR beta library preparation, around 2.2 micrograms of genomic DNA was extracted from cryopreserved PBMCs. High-throughput TCR beta sequencing was performed on longitudinal blood samples from CLL patients receiving ibrutinib monotherapy. The patients took part in an open-label, single-center phase 2 trial of ibrutinib monotherapy. Comments on this clone: Its antigen target is currently unknown. There are no base qualities to consult, and no much larger clone falls within one base.

At the junction V is shortened by 5 bases and J by 8 bases; bases outside the gene matches: 9. Reading the germline V gene gives CDR1 SGHTA and CDR2 FQGNSA. The CDR3 spans 16 residues, from the cysteine through the phenylalanine. CDR3 DNA only is kept here, 48 bases in frame from base 1. Each clonotype received, on average, 10x coverage in deep resolution sequencing performed on a MiSeq, where the target depth lay between 1 in 1 million and 1 in 200,000 T cells. TCR beta libraries were generated with the immunoSEQ hsTCRB Kit. The original pipeline was this. The data were analyzed with ImmunoSEQ Analyzer and ImmunoSEQ Data Assistant, and V, D and J gene assignments followed IMGT definitions. Clonality, which ranges from 0 to 1, was calculated as one minus the normalized Shannon entropy of productive rearrangement frequencies. Only overrepresented clonotypes making up at least 0.05% of each patient's repertoire were included in the public clonotype analysis. Thirteen age-matched healthy donor repertoires from immuneACCESS were used as controls for clonality. In TCRdb, the immuneACCESS table is reduced to in-frame sequences with V and J assigned. These tables do not hold every clone; where another copy was compared, an unresolved V gene accounts for under half, and the others remain unexplained. V and J calls and clone size come straight from that table; D and trimming were deduced from the DNA. Counted in this sample were 53,000 or so clones; nearly 55% of them appeared once. 20% to 30% of the sample is in the top ten clones.

The specimen was PBMCs, collected at disease progression, from a patient treated with ibrutinib. This clonotype was sampled from a human donor with chronic lymphocytic leukemia. The chain links TRBV7-2 with TRBJ2-1; TRBD2 aligns with 13 central bases. The DNA sequence reads TGTGCCAGCAGCCCAACCGGGACTAGCGGGACCTATGAGCAGTTCTTC. Its product reads: CASSPTGTSGTYEQFF.